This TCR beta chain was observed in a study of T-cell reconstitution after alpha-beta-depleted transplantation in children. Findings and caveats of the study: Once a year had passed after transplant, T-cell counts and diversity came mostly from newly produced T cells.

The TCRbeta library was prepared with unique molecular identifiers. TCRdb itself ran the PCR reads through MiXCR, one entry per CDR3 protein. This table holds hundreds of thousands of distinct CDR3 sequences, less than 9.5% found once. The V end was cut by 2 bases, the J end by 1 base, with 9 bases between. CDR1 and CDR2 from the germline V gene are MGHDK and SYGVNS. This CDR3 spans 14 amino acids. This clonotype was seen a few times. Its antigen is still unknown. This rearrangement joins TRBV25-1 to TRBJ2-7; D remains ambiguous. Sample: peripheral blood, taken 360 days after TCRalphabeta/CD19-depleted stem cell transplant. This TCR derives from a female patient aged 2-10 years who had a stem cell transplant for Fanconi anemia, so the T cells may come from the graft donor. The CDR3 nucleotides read TGTGCCAGCAGTGAAGGGGATCGTTCCTACGAGCAGTACTTC. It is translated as CASSEGDRSYEQYF.